The rows below give T cell receptor beta chains drawn from one sample of a study of T cells after yellow fever vaccination. One entry per CDR3 protein results from TCRdb running MiXCR on the 5' RACE reads. The sample has about 360,000 distinct CDR3 sequences; roughly 6.2% are singletons. The sequencing used PBMCs, collected 5 days after the yellow fever booster vaccination. These receptors all come from a man younger than 45 who received the YFV17D yellow fever vaccine. CDR3s include the opening cysteine and the closing phenylalanine or tryptophan. The order of the fields is V gene, clone size, J gene, D gene, CDR3 protein, CDR3 DNA. The D gene is left open where the match is weak. Size is stated for part of the rows, as once, few or many counts, or as a class when the clone is expanded.

TRBV3-1,.,TRBJ2-1,.,CASSPRGRGDLPEQFF,TGTGCCAGCAGCCCCAGGGGTCGCGGAGACCTTCCTGAGCAGTTCTTC
TRBV5-1,many,TRBJ2-7,.,CASSLGAALVSKEQYF,TGCGCCAGCAGCTTGGGGGCCGCCCTAGTGTCTAAAGAGCAGTACTTC
TRBV10-3,.,TRBJ2-1,.,CALRTMNNEQFF,TGTGCCCTACGGACCATGAACAATGAGCAGTTCTTC
TRBV28,few,TRBJ2-7,TRBD2,CASSTGGRVYEQYF,TGTGCCAGCAGTACCGGCGGGAGGGTATACGAGCAGTACTTC
TRBV6-1,few,TRBJ2-1,.,CASKPLVLGYNEQFF,TGTGCCAGCAAGCCGTTAGTTCTGGGATACAATGAGCAGTTCTTC
TRBV29-1,many,TRBJ2-2,.,CSVLVGAANTGELFF,TGCAGCGTTCTCGTCGGGGCAGCGAACACCGGGGAGCTGTTTTTT
TRBV20-1,few,TRBJ1-2,.,CSARVQGPHYGYTF,TGCAGTGCTAGAGTGCAGGGGCCTCACTATGGCTACACCTTC
TRBV3-1,many,TRBJ2-3,.,CASSLSWVDTQYF,TGTGCCAGCAGTCTCTCTTGGGTAGATACGCAGTATTTT
TRBV12-3/TRBV12-4,.,TRBJ2-2,.,CASSLRGLIGELFF,TGTGCCAGCAGTTTGAGGGGGTTGATCGGGGAGCTGTTTTTT
TRBV5-1,.,TRBJ2-3,.,CASSLTGISTDTQYF,TGCGCCAGCAGCTTGACGGGAATTAGCACAGATACGCAGTATTTT
TRBV20-1,.,TRBJ2-5,.,CSASWETQYF,TGCAGTGCTAGTTGGGAGACCCAGTACTTC
TRBV7-2,few,TRBJ2-5,.,CASSRQWAETQYF,TGTGCCAGCAGCCGACAGTGGGCGGAGACCCAGTACTTC
TRBV5-1,.,TRBJ2-1,.,CASSLDMRSYNEQFF,TGCGCCAGCAGCTTGGATATGCGCTCCTACAATGAGCAGTTCTTC
TRBV7-9,.,TRBJ2-6,TRBD2,CASSPASGRSGANVLTF,TGTGCCAGCTCTCCGGCTAGCGGGAGGTCTGGGGCCAACGTCCTGACTTTC
TRBV7-8,.,TRBJ2-2,.,CASSFARGGELFF,TGTGCCAGCAGCTTCGCCAGGGGCGGGGAGCTGTTTTTT
TRBV20-1,few,TRBJ2-1,TRBD2,CSARTLAGGPGYNEQFF,TGCAGTGCCAGGACTCTAGCGGGAGGGCCGGGCTACAATGAGCAGTTCTTC
TRBV7-2,many,TRBJ1-5,.,CASSPYGAANQPQHF,TGTGCCAGCAGCCCGTACGGGGCCGCCAATCAGCCCCAGCATTTT
TRBV2,.,TRBJ2-7,.,CAALMGDEQYF,TGTGCCGCCCTGATGGGCGACGAGCAGTACTTC
TRBV11-2,.,TRBJ2-3,TRBD2,CASSPGLAGGPRTDTQYF,TGTGCCAGCAGCCCGGGACTAGCGGGAGGCCCACGCACAGATACGCAGTATTTT
TRBV12-3/TRBV12-4,.,TRBJ2-3,.,CASRPGTGGLDTQYF,TGTGCCAGCAGACCCGGGACTGGGGGATTGGATACGCAGTATTTT
TRBV27,many,TRBJ1-1,.,CASKTIPGQAFF,TGTGCCAGCAAAACCATCCCGGGCCAGGCTTTCTTT
TRBV18,few,TRBJ2-1,.,CASSPPERGKQFF,TGTGCCAGCTCACCACCGGAACGCGGGAAGCAGTTCTTC
TRBV29-1,.,TRBJ2-2,TRBD2,CSVPAGAGDLTGELFF,TGCAGCGTCCCCGCGGGAGCGGGGGATCTCACCGGGGAGCTGTTTTTT
TRBV5-4,.,TRBJ2-3,.,CASSLWQGTDTQYF,TGTGCCAGCAGCTTGTGGCAGGGCACAGATACGCAGTATTTT
TRBV27,many,TRBJ2-5,TRBD2,CASSRQGGETQYF,TGCGCCAGCAGTCGTCAGGGAGGGGAGACCCAGTACTTC
TRBV5-1,few,TRBJ2-3,.,CASSPTTGLPHATQYF,TGCGCCAGCAGCCCCACTACGGGACTCCCCCATGCTACGCAGTATTTT
TRBV4-3,.,TRBJ1-1,.,CASSQDSRGNTEAFF,TGCGCCAGCAGCCAAGATTCTAGGGGGAACACTGAAGCTTTCTTT
TRBV14,many,TRBJ1-5,.,CASSQVRLKGRGNQPQHF,TGTGCCAGCAGCCAAGTCCGCCTGAAGGGCCGAGGCAATCAGCCCCAGCATTTT
TRBV6-2/TRBV6-3,many,TRBJ2-7,TRBD1,CASSYSDRGPYEQYF,TGTGCCAGCAGTTACTCGGACAGGGGGCCCTACGAGCAGTACTTC
TRBV10-1,.,TRBJ2-2,TRBD2,CASSELAGVNTGELFF,TGCGCCAGCAGTGAACTAGCGGGGGTTAACACCGGGGAGCTGTTTTTT
TRBV20-1,many,TRBJ2-7,.,CSARGVSGYEQYF,TGCAGTGCTAGGGGGGTAAGCGGATACGAGCAGTACTTC
TRBV20-1,few,TRBJ1-2,.,CSARASQGSYGYTF,TGCAGTGCTAGAGCCTCCCAGGGAAGCTATGGCTACACCTTC
TRBV15,few,TRBJ2-7,.,CATSLLRGQSYEQYF,TGTGCCACCAGCCTTCTCCGGGGGCAGTCCTACGAGCAGTACTTC
TRBV9,many,TRBJ2-3,.,CASSSSGTSTDTQYF,TGTGCCAGCAGTTCCAGCGGTACTAGCACAGATACGCAGTATTTT
TRBV15,many,TRBJ2-3,TRBD2,CATSTLAGVPDTQYF,TGTGCCACTTCCACTTTAGCGGGAGTTCCAGATACGCAGTATTTT
TRBV28,.,TRBJ2-4,.,CASRVSAKNIQYF,TGTGCCAGCAGGGTTTCAGCCAAAAACATTCAGTACTTC
TRBV7-6,many,TRBJ2-5,.,CASSQQETQYF,TGTGCCAGCAGCCAACAAGAGACCCAGTACTTC
TRBV29-1,.,TRBJ2-5,TRBD1,CSASTGPETQYF,TGCAGCGCCTCGACAGGGCCAGAGACCCAGTACTTC
TRBV7-2,.,TRBJ2-5,.,CASSPQGVTQYF,TGTGCCAGCAGCCCTCAAGGAGTGACCCAGTACTTC